These 22 T cell receptor beta chains were sequenced from one sample in a study of shared clonotypes between healthy human individuals. Measured with immunoSEQ multiplex PCR; TCRdb has only the in-frame clones, and not every one. The data hold 950,000 to 1,100,000 clones, with 65% to 80% observed a single time. Sequenced material: memory CD4+ T cells sorted from blood. The subset here: CD45RA-negative fraction. The receptors shown here come from a man between 18 and 35 years old in good health.

This clone was detected a few times. This sequence joins TRBV5-1 and TRBJ2-5, with 7 positions matching TRBD1. The CDR3 runs 15 residues. Losses at the gene ends were 1 base for V and 5 bases for J; bases not matched to a gene: 8. The V gene's germline CDR1 is SGHRS and CDR2 YFSETQ. Here the CDR3 reads CASSLIGGRVETQYF. CDR3 DNA sequence: TGCGCCAGCAGCTTGATAGGGGGCAGGGTGGAGACCCAGTACTTC.

V usage is TRBV4-3 and J usage is TRBJ2-3; TRBD2 agrees at 8 bases. CDR1 LGHNA and CDR2 YSLEER come from the germline V gene. CDR3 length equals 16 residues. The junction had 4 bases not matched to a gene; V was cut back by 2 bases and J by 0 bases. The CDR3 here is CASSQTTSGSTDTQYF. CDR3 DNA: TGCGCCAGCAGCCAAACTACTAGCGGTAGCACAGATACGCAGTATTTT.

The CDR3 region is CASSETIPRVSGRQYF. In nucleotides, the CDR3 is TGTGCCAGCAGTGAAACTATACCCCGGGTTAGTGGGAGGCAGTACTTC. The chain combines TRBV6-1 with TRBJ2-7; TRBD2 might be the D (5 bases). Germline lookup yields CDR1 MNHNS and CDR2 SASEGT. The CDR3 contains 16 residues. Trimming removed 2 bases from V and 9 bases from J, with 23 bases in between.

The chain employs TRBV14 and TRBJ1-2; D unresolved. Trimming pared 4 bases from V and 0 bases from J, leaving 15 bases between. The V gene's germline CDR1 is SGHDN and CDR2 FVKESK. This CDR3 spans 16 amino acids. Here the CDR3 DNA reads TGTGCCAGCAGCCGCCAAGGCCAGGAGTCTAACTATGGCTACACCTTC. This gives the protein CASSRQGQESNYGYTF. The whole variable domain, remainder taken from reference TRBV14 and TRBJ1-2, is EAGVTQFPSHSVIEKGQTVTLRCDPISGHDNLYWYRRVMGKEIKFLLHFVKESKQDESGMPNNRFLAERTGGTYSTLKVQPAELEDSGVYFCASSRQGQESNYGYTFGSGTRLTVV.

The table lists this clone with a few counts. The chain carries TRBV28 and TRBJ1-2; 9 bases agree with TRBD1. The V gene end was trimmed by 6 bases and the J gene end by 5 bases; junction bases not matched to a gene: 10. This CDR3 is 15 amino acids long. The V gene's germline CDR1 is MDHEN and CDR2 SYDVKM. The CDR3: CASRTTGTGFYGYTF. For the CDR3, the DNA is TGTGCCAGCAGGACCACCGGGACAGGGTTTTATGGCTACACCTTC.

This clone was seen only a few times. The gene calls are TRBV25-1 and TRBJ2-2; weak D call: TRBD1 (6 bases). Germline V lookup: CDR1 MGHDK, CDR2 SYGVNS. The CDR3 is 14 residues long. Trimming removed 7 bases at V and 1 base at J, with 10 bases between. The CDR3 spells CASTGTQNTGELFF. CDR3 DNA sequence: TGTGCCAGCACCGGGACACAGAACACCGGGGAGCTGTTTTTT. The entire variable domain, with the rest obtained from reference TRBV25-1 and TRBJ2-2, is as follows: EADIYQTPRYLVIGTGKKITLECSQTMGHDKMYWYQQDPGMELHLIHYSYGVNSTEKGDLSSESTVSRIRTEHFPLTLESARPSHTSQYLCASTGTQNTGELFFGEGSRLTVL.

The chain combines TRBV19 with TRBJ1-1, with D maybe TRBD1 (5 bases). V was trimmed by 3 bases and J by 5 bases, leaving 22 bases between them. CDR1 LNHDA and CDR2 SQIVND come from the germline V gene (reference sequence). The length of the CDR3 is 17 residues. The CDR3 sequence is CASSIWLRGKTETEAFF. Written as DNA, the CDR3 is TGTGCCAGTAGTATTTGGCTAAGGGGTAAGACGGAGACTGAAGCTTTCTTT.

The gene calls are TRBV20-1 and TRBJ2-1; D not resolved. V dropped 3 bases and J dropped 9 bases, with 6 bases sitting between them. The CDR3 is 10 residues long. Germline V gene data show CDR1 as DFQATT and CDR2 as SNEGSKA (reference sequence). The CDR3 region is CSARSIEQFF. The CDR3, as DNA: TGCAGTGCTAGGAGTATTGAGCAGTTCTTC.

The V and J genes are TRBV7-6 and TRBJ2-7; 7 bases fit TRBD2. CDR3 length: 14 amino acids. Germline loops: CDR1 SGHVS, CDR2 FNYEAQ. With 3 bases clipped from V and 6 bases from J, the junction kept 8 bases outside the gene matches. This chain's CDR3 is CASSLGLRGLEQYF. The CDR3 coding sequence is TGTGCCAGCAGCTTGGGACTAAGGGGTCTCGAGCAGTACTTC.

This clone was seen once. The chain is built from TRBV7-9 and TRBJ2-5; 7 positions match TRBD2. The CDR3 extends over 14 amino acids. The V and J ends lost 5 bases and 4 bases, in that order; junction bases with no gene match: 7. Germline V CDR1 and CDR2: SEHNR, FQNEAQ (reference sequence). In nucleotides, the CDR3 is TGTGCCAGCAGCCCCAGGACGGGGGGAGAGACCCAGTACTTC. Its protein product is CASSPRTGGETQYF.

This sequence joins TRBV5-8 and TRBJ2-5, with D tentatively TRBD1 (5 bases). The CDR3 consists of 12 residues. The V and J ends lost 3 bases and 5 bases respectively, with 8 bases between them. Germline values: CDR1 SGHTS, CDR2 YDEGEE. The CDR3 DNA sequence: TGTGCCAGCAGCTCGCAGGGCGAGACCCAGTACTTC. Translated: CASSSQGETQYF.

This rearrangement joins TRBV29-1 to TRBJ2-7; 7 positions match TRBD1. The CDR3 runs to 11 residues. Losses at the gene ends were 3 bases for V and 11 bases for J; bases not matched to a gene: 7. Germline assignment: CDR1 SQVTM and CDR2 ANQGSEA. This CDR3 reads CSVDPRQGKYF. Written as DNA, the CDR3 is TGCAGCGTTGATCCCCGACAGGGAAAGTACTTC.

The rearrangement joins TRBV4-3 to TRBJ2-6, with D tentatively TRBD1 (5 bases). V was trimmed by 0 bases and J by 2 bases, leaving 8 bases between them. Germline CDR1 and CDR2: LGHNA and YSLEER. This CDR3 spans 16 amino acids. CDR3 DNA sequence: TGCGCCAGCAGCCAAGATCAGGGAACTGGGGCCAACGTCCTGACTTTC. This encodes CASSQDQGTGANVLTF.

For this clone: Additional DNA sequences in this sample encode the identical CDR3. The chain recombines TRBV9 with TRBJ2-5; D could derive from TRBD1 or TRBD2 (5 bases each). The CDR3 is 14 amino acids. Germline V gene sequence: CDR1 SGDLS, CDR2 YYNGEE. Deletions cut 4 bases from V and 2 bases from J, with 12 bases between. The CDR3 loop is CASSPGAFQETQYF. For the CDR3, the DNA is TGTGCCAGCAGCCCCGGGGCATTTCAAGAGACCCAGTACTTC. Looking up the rest from reference TRBV9 and TRBJ2-5 gives the full variable domain: DSGVTQTPKHLITATGQRVTLRCSPRSGDLSVYWYQQSLDQGLQFLIQYYNGEERAKGNILERFSAQQFPDLHSELNLSSLELGDSALYFCASSPGAFQETQYFGPGTRLLVL.

V gene TRBV30 combines with J gene TRBJ2-2; no clear D. This CDR3 spans 17 amino acids. Trimming took 2 bases from V and 4 from J, leaving 20 bases between them. Germline CDR1 GTSNPN, CDR2 SVGIG (reference sequence). CDR3 loop: CAWSPPKERKITGELFF. The DNA for the CDR3 is TGTGCCTGGAGTCCCCCTAAGGAAAGAAAGATCACCGGGGAGCTGTTTTTT.

With respect to this clone: The sample contains more than one DNA sequence encoding this CDR3. The rearrangement links TRBV18 to TRBJ2-5; D unresolved. V dropped 3 bases and J dropped 1 base, with 6 bases sitting between them. The germline V gene encodes CDR1 KGHSH and CDR2 LQKENI. This CDR3 is 13 amino acids long. As DNA, the CDR3 is TGTGCCAGCTCACCCAACAGCCAAGAGACCCAGTACTTC. Translated: CASSPNSQETQYF. Looking up the rest from reference TRBV18 and TRBJ2-5 gives the full variable domain: NAGVMQNPRHLVRRRGQEARLRCSPMKGHSHVYWYRQLPEEGLKFMVYLQKENIIDESGMPKERFSAEFPKEGPSILRIQQVVRGDSAAYFCASSPNSQETQYFGPGTRLLVL.

The gene calls are TRBV18 and TRBJ2-2, with D maybe TRBD2 (5 bases). The CDR3 is 16 amino acids. With 0 bases removed from V and 0 bases from J, the gap between germline ends came to 8 bases. The V gene's germline CDR1 is KGHSH and CDR2 LQKENI. DNA of the CDR3: TGTGCCAGCTCACCACCCAAGCGGCCGAACACCGGGGAGCTGTTTTTT. This encodes CASSPPKRPNTGELFF.

Comment on this clone: Other DNA sequences in the same sample also yield this CDR3. The chain has TRBV6-5 and TRBJ2-5; D remains unclear. Germline CDR1 is MNHEY and CDR2 is SVGAGI. Trimming cost V 0 bases and J 1 base, with 6 bases left between them. The CDR3 runs to 14 residues. The CDR3 reads CASSYSALQETQYF. The CDR3 DNA is TGTGCCAGCAGTTACTCTGCGCTCCAAGAGACCCAGTACTTC.

The chain couples TRBV7-9 to TRBJ2-3, with 8 bases fitting TRBD2. V was pared by 4 bases and J by 3 bases, with 9 bases of the junction left unmatched. CDR3 length: 16 amino acids. CDR1 is SEHNR, CDR2 FQNEAQ, per germline (reference sequence). The CDR3 reads CASSSWTSWGTDTQYF. Written as DNA, the CDR3 is TGTGCCAGCAGCTCATGGACTAGCTGGGGGACAGATACGCAGTATTTT.

This clone was detected once. This sequence joins TRBV4-3 and TRBJ2-5; TRBD2 might be the D (6 bases). V shed 0 bases and J shed 5 bases, with 16 bases lying between them. CDR3 length equals 16 residues. CDR1 is LGHNA, CDR2 YSLEER, per germline. CDR3 amino acids: CASSQDLRGGRETQYF. CDR3 sequence (DNA): TGCGCCAGCAGCCAAGATTTGAGGGGAGGCCGGGAGACCCAGTACTTC.

The rearrangement links TRBV9 to TRBJ1-5; D ambiguous. This CDR3 region has 13 residues. Germline V gene sequence: CDR1 SGDLS, CDR2 YYNGEE. The V end was cut by 4 bases, the J end by 7 bases, with 12 bases between. This chain's CDR3 is CASSLRDGQPQHF. As DNA, the CDR3 is TGTGCCAGCAGCCTGAGAGACGGGCAGCCCCAGCATTTT.

This chain joins TRBV10-3 and TRBJ2-1; D not certain. The CDR3 sequence is 12 residues long. Germline V gives CDR1 ENHRY, CDR2 SYGVKD. The ends were cut back, 4 bases at V and 5 bases at J, with 6 bases in the middle. Here the CDR3 reads CAISGIDNEQFF. DNA of the CDR3: TGTGCCATCAGTGGAATAGACAATGAGCAGTTCTTC.